This T cell receptor beta chain derives from a study of blood T cells in healthy people across ages (dated by TCRdb to between 2014 and 2016). Broadly, across the study: Template switching captured roughly one uniquely barcoded TCR beta cDNA molecule per two T cells in model experiments. The donors were divided into four age groups: young (average roughly 15 years), middle-aged (around 37), aged (about 60) and long-lived (roughly 86). Donors of different ages were randomly distributed across sequencing lanes to avoid experimental bias. For two donors (one aged 18 to 29 and one aged 80 or older), the study analyzed two additional independent replicas of 1 million unique cDNA reads from the same blood draw. Using deep sequencing normalized with unique cDNA molecular identifiers, the study measured how TCR beta repertoire diversity changes with age.

The donors were some 39 Caucasian individuals from Russia, aged 6 to 90 years, who were systemically healthy. Each donor gave around 9 milliliters of peripheral blood, collected into EDTA-treated Vacutainer tubes. Ficoll-Paque density-gradient centrifugation was used to isolate PBMCs, with at least 6.5 million per sample. Trizol reagent was used to extract total RNA from PBMCs, with at least 5.5 micrograms per sample. The percentages of naive CD45RAhigh/CD27high T cells were determined by flow cytometry on a PBMC aliquot from every donor. Results the study describes overall, beyond this receptor: Because donor CMV infection status was unknown, age-related changes in expanded clonotypes were potentially confounded. Estimates of total diversity from one million sequenced T cells were regarded as lower bounds and underestimates. Since profiling was done on bulk unsorted PBMCs, naive and antigen-experienced compartments could not be conclusively compared. The long-lived group showed more naive CD4+ T cells, fewer expanded clones and increased TCR diversity than the aged group, suggesting age selection. As age increased, observed TCR beta diversity per million T cells dropped in a roughly linear way, and a significant reduction was already evident by age about 40. Observed TCR beta diversity correlated strongly with the percentage of naive T cells measured by flow cytometry.

For this clonotype: There is no known antigen for this receptor. Base qualities were left out, and no much larger clone turns up one base away.

Libraries were made using 5' RACE. The sequencing machine was an Illumina HiSeq 2500. A second PCR of about 6 to 12 cycles was run with a J-beta primer mix and a sample-barcoded 5' primer. Each TCR beta cDNA molecule received a unique molecular identifier from a template-switch 5' adaptor carrying 12 random nucleotides. Each sample yielded at least 2.5 million CDR3-containing paired-end reads. All of the RNA was converted into first-strand cDNA using the Mint cDNA synthesis kit, with a TRBC-specific oligonucleotide serving as the primer. After uracil-DNA glycosylase treatment, a first 18-cycle PCR used universal primers M1SS and BC2_uni_R on all cDNA. As for how the authors treated the data: Normalization of each sample was performed by random selection of 1 million high-quality reads, each carrying a distinct molecular identifier. Instead of being binned into consensus sequences, reads with shared molecular identifiers were discarded. MiTCR, run with a Q25 quality threshold and the strictest error-elimination algorithm, handled CDR3 identification, clonotype clustering and error correction. A nonparametric unseen species model with Euler transformation was used to estimate a lower bound on total TCR beta diversity. TCRdb reprocessing: public reads trimmed at Q25 with fastp, clones called with MiXCR, in-frame beta chains kept. Rows matching on CDR3 protein sequence are summarized as one entry with the most common DNA and genes. TCRdb's processing, not the authors', yielded these V and J calls. Within this sample are around 1,500,000 distinct CDR3 sequences, with under 30% of them counted one time only. Together, the top ten hold 7% to 9% of the sample.

CDR1 is given as SGDLS and CDR2 as YYNGEE, both from the germline V gene. Between the V and J ends, shortened by 4 bases and 10 bases respectively, the junction contains 9 bases. Counted from cysteine to phenylalanine, this CDR3 has 11 amino acids. The entry retains the CDR3 DNA only, 33 bases that are in frame from base 1. The receptor chain draws on TRBV9 and TRBJ2-1, with the D gene too uncertain to name. The TCR was taken from a woman in her 30s in good health. Sequenced input: blood. The CDR3 amino acid sequence is: CASSPSEEQFF. The DNA reads as follows: TGTGCCAGCAGCCCCAGTGAGGAGCAGTTCTTC. Full variable domain (CDR3 extended with the reference TRBV9 and TRBJ2-1 proteins): DSGVTQTPKHLITATGQRVTLRCSPRSGDLSVYWYQQSLDQGLQFLIQYYNGEERAKGNILERFSAQQFPDLHSELNLSSLELGDSALYFCASSPSEEQFFGPGTRLTVL.